Following are 17 T cell receptor beta chains from one sample sequenced in a study of T cells after yellow fever vaccination. One entry per CDR3 protein, called by TCRdb with MiXCR from the 5' RACE reads. Among about 1,200 distinct CDR3 sequences listed, approximately 50% were seen once. Sample: PBMCs, either bulk or a sorted T-cell subset (CD4+, CD8+, memory, or dextramer-sorted; not recorded which), taken on the day of the yellow fever booster vaccination. The receptor set was obtained from a man aged 18 to 29 who received the YFV17D yellow fever vaccine.

This clonotype is medium-sized (0.01 to 0.1%). The chain recombines TRBV11-2 with TRBJ2-1, with 8 bases lining up with TRBD2. The ends lost 1 base at V and 5 bases at J; junction bases unmatched: 4. Germline CDR1 SGHAT, CDR2 FQNNGV. The length of the CDR3 is 15 residues. The CDR3 bases are TGTGCCAGCAGCTTAGCGGGGGGGCCCCACAATGAGCAGTTCTTC. It specifies CASSLAGGPHNEQFF. Combining the CDR3 with reference TRBV11-2 and TRBJ2-1 gives the whole variable domain EAGVAQSPRYKIIEKRQSVAFWCNPISGHATLYWYQQILGQGPKLLIQFQNNGVVDDSQLPKDRFSAERLKGVDSTLKIQPAKLEDSAVYLCASSLAGGPHNEQFFGPGTRLTVL.

The chain couples TRBV11-1 to TRBJ1-1; no definite D call. Trimming shortened V by 4 bases and J by 7 bases, and 7 bases separated the two germline ends. The CDR3 spans 11 residues. Germline-derived CDR1 and CDR2 are SGHAT and FQDESV (reference sequence). This CDR3 is CASSWASEAFF. The CDR3 DNA is TGTGCCAGCAGCTGGGCGAGTGAAGCTTTCTTT.

The chain combines TRBV7-9 with TRBJ1-1; TRBD1 agrees at 9 bases. This CDR3 region has 16 residues. Per the germline V gene, CDR1 is SEHNR and CDR2 is FQNEAQ (reference sequence). Unmatched junction bases numbered 6, after V lost 4 bases and J lost 0 bases. DNA for the CDR3: TGTGCCAGCAGCTCCACTGACAGGGGGATGAACACTGAAGCTTTCTTT. Translated: CASSSTDRGMNTEAFF.

The genes are TRBV5-6 and TRBJ2-3; maybe TRBD2 (6 bases). The V end lost 1 base, the J end lost 5 bases, and 14 bases lay between the germline ends. Germline V gene data show CDR1 as SGHDT and CDR2 as YYEEEE. CDR3 size: 15 residues. The CDR3 loop is CASSLMRGSGDTQYF. The CDR3 DNA follows: TGTGCCAGCAGCTTGATGCGGGGCTCGGGAGATACGCAGTATTTT.

This clonotype is labeled as medium-sized. V is TRBV2 and J is TRBJ2-7; D remains ambiguous. Trimming took off 1 base at V and 6 bases at J, with 10 bases between the two ends. This CDR3 comprises 13 residues. Germline-derived CDR1 and CDR2 are SNHLY and FYNNEI. The CDR3 DNA is TGTGCCAGCAGTGAAGTGTTCTTTCCCGAGCAGTACGTC. This translates into CASSEVFFPEQYV.

The chain joins TRBV7-9 to TRBJ2-7, with D perhaps matching TRBD2 (6 bases). The CDR3 loop spans 12 amino acids. CDR1 and CDR2 from the germline V gene are SEHNR and FQNEAQ (reference sequence). Trimming cost V 5 bases and J 6 bases, with 11 bases left between them. The CDR3 region has the DNA TGTGCCAGCAGCCTAGAAGCGGGCGAGCAGTACTTC. This gives the protein CASSLEAGEQYF.

The chain is built from TRBV6-5 and TRBJ2-3, with D maybe TRBD1 (5 bases). The CDR3 length is 14 residues. Looked up from germline, CDR1 is MNHEY and CDR2 is SVGAGI. The V and J ends lost 0 bases and 1 base respectively, with 5 bases between them. The CDR3 loop reads CASSYSQGTDTQYF. The CDR3 nucleotides read TGTGCCAGCAGTTACTCACAGGGCACAGATACGCAGTATTTT.

This clonotype qualifies as large. The V gene is TRBV11-2, the J gene TRBJ1-2; 7 bases match TRBD1. The CDR3 is 16 amino acids. V shed 4 bases, J shed 2 bases, and the junction held 10 bases outside the gene matches. CDR1 SGHAT and CDR2 FQNNGV come from the germline V gene. In DNA form, the CDR3 reads TGTGCCAGCAGCTCCGGCCGCGGACAGGCAAACTATGGCTACACCTTC. Its protein is CASSSGRGQANYGYTF.

The rearrangement uses TRBV29-1 and TRBJ2-1; D possibly matches TRBD1 or TRBD2 (5 bases each). Trimming took off 7 bases at V and 6 bases at J, with 13 bases between the two ends. CDR3 length: 12 residues. The germline gives CDR1 SQVTM, CDR2 ANQGSEA. The CDR3 loop reads CSAPGTFNEQFF. CDR3 DNA sequence: TGCAGCGCCCCCGGGACGTTCAATGAGCAGTTCTTC.

By its share, this clonotype is medium-sized. This chain links TRBV6-5 with TRBJ2-7; D ambiguous. The CDR3 is 11 amino acids. V was cut by 4 bases and J by 2 bases, with 3 bases left in between. The V gene's germline CDR1 is MNHEY and CDR2 SVGAGI. The CDR3 sequence: CASSSPYEQYF. The DNA of the CDR3 is TGTGCCAGCAGTTCCCCCTACGAGCAGTACTTC.

The gene calls are TRBV7-9 and TRBJ2-1, with 9 nucleotides matching TRBD2. The CDR3 sequence is 15 residues long. CDR1 is SEHNR and CDR2 is FQNEAQ in the germline V gene (reference sequence). Trimming at V came to 5 bases and at J to 5 bases, leaving 7 bases not matched to a gene. The CDR3 sequence: CASSQPAGGNNEQFF. DNA for the CDR3: TGTGCCAGCAGCCAGCCAGCGGGGGGTAACAATGAGCAGTTCTTC.

The V gene is TRBV20-1, the J gene TRBJ2-1, with D hard to call. In germline, CDR1 is DFQATT, CDR2 SNEGSKA (reference sequence). Deletions cut 0 bases from V and 8 bases from J, with 14 bases between. This CDR3 spans 14 amino acids. The CDR3 DNA reads as TGCAGTGCTAGAGATGCATCCCAAGGGCATGAGCAGTTCTTC. Its translation is CSARDASQGHEQFF.

The rearrangement links TRBV7-2 to TRBJ1-1; D gene uncertain. CDR1 SGHTA and CDR2 FQGNSA come from the germline V gene. V dropped 8 bases and J dropped 11 bases, with 12 bases sitting between them. The CDR3 has 10 residues. The CDR3 protein is CASGRLGAFF. The CDR3 DNA sequence: TGTGCCAGCGGGCGGTTGGGGGCTTTCTTT.

V gene TRBV7-9 combines with J gene TRBJ2-1; the D is unclear. Germline loops: CDR1 SEHNR, CDR2 FQNEAQ (reference sequence). V was clipped by 7 bases and J by 6 bases, with 13 bases between them. The length of the CDR3 is 13 residues. This CDR3 is CASMGPASNEQFF. CDR3 bases: TGTGCCAGCATGGGCCCAGCAAGCAATGAGCAGTTCTTC.

This clonotype is large. The rearrangement links TRBV7-9 to TRBJ2-1, with D perhaps TRBD1 or TRBD2 (5 bases each). Trimming took off 0 bases at V and 0 bases at J, with 9 bases between the two ends. CDR1 and CDR2 from the germline V gene are SEHNR and FQNEAQ (reference sequence). The CDR3 has 16 amino acids. The CDR3 region has the DNA TGTGCCAGCAGCTTAGCGTGGGGGATCTCCTACAATGAGCAGTTCTTC. Translation gives CASSLAWGISYNEQFF.

This sequence joins TRBV9 and TRBJ2-1; D is perhaps TRBD1 (7 bases). The V end lost 2 bases, the J end lost 12 bases, and 15 bases lay between the germline ends. Germline V gives CDR1 SGDLS, CDR2 YYNGEE. This CDR3 spans 13 amino acids. The chain's CDR3 is CASSVSGGLGQFF. The CDR3, as DNA: TGTGCCAGCAGCGTCTCAGGGGGGCTGGGGCAGTTCTTC.

In its sample, this clonotype ranks as medium-sized. V and J are TRBV12-3 or TRBV12-4 and TRBJ1-2; 8 nucleotides line up with TRBD1. V dropped 5 bases and J dropped 4; count of bases not matched to a gene: 9. The CDR3 sequence is 15 residues long. The DNA of the CDR3 is TGTGCCAGCAGTCACGACAGGGGCATAGTCTATGGCTACACCTTC. This codes for CASSHDRGIVYGYTF.